Reported below is one TCR beta chain. Its antigen is as yet unknown. The sample originates from a study of shared clonotypes between healthy human individuals. Study-level findings and limits: It was expected that sequencing depth would affect clonotype sharing among donors.

Sequenced by immunoSEQ multiplex PCR; TCRdb stores in-frame clones only, minus some. The table has some 2,500,000 clones, 85% to 95% seen once. This receptor was obtained from a man younger than 35 in good health. Some clones in this sample may be carry-over from other donors' samples. Sequenced input: naive CD4+ T cells from PBMCs. Subset defined: CD45RA+ positively selected.

CDR3 region: CASSPLVGTGGPTF. For the CDR3, the DNA is TGTGCCAGCTCACCACTGGTCGGGACAGGGGGCCCCACCTTC. This chain uses TRBV18 with TRBJ1-2; 12 bases agree with TRBD1. This CDR3 contains 14 residues. Looked up from germline, CDR1 is KGHSH and CDR2 is LQKENI. Trimming at V came to 1 base and at J to 13 bases, leaving 7 bases not matched to a gene. The full variable domain, rest sourced from reference TRBV18 and TRBJ1-2, is NAGVMQNPRHLVRRRGQEARLRCSPMKGHSHVYWYRQLPEEGLKFMVYLQKENIIDESGMPKERFSAEFPKEGPSILRIQQVVRGDSAAYFCASSPLVGTGGPTFGSGTRLTVV.